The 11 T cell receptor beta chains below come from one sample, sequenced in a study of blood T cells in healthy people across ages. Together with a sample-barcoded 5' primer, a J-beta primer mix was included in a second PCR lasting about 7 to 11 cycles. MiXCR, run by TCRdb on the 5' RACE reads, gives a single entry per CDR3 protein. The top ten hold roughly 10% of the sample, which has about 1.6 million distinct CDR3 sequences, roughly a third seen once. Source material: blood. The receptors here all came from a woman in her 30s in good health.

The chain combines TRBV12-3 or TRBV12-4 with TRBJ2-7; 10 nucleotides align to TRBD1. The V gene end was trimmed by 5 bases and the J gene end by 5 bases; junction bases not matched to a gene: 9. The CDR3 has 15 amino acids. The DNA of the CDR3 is TGTGCCAGCAGTGTTTCCGGGACAGGGGTTCACGAGCAGTACTTC. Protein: CASSVSGTGVHEQYF.

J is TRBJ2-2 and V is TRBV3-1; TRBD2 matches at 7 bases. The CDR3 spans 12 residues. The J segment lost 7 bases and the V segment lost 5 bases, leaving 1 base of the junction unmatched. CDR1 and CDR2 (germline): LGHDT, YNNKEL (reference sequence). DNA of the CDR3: TGTGCCAGCAGCGGGGGGGGCGGGGAGCTGTTTTTT. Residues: CASSGGGGELFF. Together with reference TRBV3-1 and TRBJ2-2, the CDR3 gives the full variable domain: DTAVSQTPKYLVTQMGNDKSIKCEQNLGHDTMYWYKQDSKKFLKIMFSYNNKELIINETVPNRFSPKSPDKAHLNLHINSLELGDSAVYFCASSGGGGELFFGEGSRLTVL.

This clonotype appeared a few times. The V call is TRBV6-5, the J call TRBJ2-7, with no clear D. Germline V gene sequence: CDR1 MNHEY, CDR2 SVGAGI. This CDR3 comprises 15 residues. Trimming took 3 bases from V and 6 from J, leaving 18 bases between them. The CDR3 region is CASSYLQPGLGEQYF. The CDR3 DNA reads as TGTGCCAGCAGTTATTTACAACCCGGCCTTGGCGAGCAGTACTTC.

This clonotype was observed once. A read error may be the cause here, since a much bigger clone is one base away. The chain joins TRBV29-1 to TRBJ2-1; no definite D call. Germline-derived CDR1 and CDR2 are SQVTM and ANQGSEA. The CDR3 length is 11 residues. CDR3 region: CSAEYSNERFF. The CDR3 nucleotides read TGCAGCGCCGAGTATAGCAATGAGCGGTTCTTC.

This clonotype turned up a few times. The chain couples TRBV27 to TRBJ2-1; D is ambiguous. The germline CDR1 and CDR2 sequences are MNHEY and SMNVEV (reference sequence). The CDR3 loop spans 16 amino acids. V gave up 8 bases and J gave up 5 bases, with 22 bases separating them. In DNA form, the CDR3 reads TGTGCCAGCTCGTTACTGGGCATAATAGACCACAATGAGCAGTTCTTC. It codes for CASSLLGIIDHNEQFF.

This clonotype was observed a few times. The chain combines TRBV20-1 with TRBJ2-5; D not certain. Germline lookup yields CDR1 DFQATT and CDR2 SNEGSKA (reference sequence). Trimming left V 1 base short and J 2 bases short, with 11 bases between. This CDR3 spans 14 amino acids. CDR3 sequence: CSARVPDGQETQYF. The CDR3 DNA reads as TGCAGTGCTAGAGTCCCGGACGGTCAAGAGACCCAGTACTTC.

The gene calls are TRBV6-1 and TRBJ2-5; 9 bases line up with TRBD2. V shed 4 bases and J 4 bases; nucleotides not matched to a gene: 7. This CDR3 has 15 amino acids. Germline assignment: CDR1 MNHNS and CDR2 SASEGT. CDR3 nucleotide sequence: TGTGCCAGCAGTGCCCCAGCGGGGGGTCGAGAGACCCAGTACTTC. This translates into CASSAPAGGRETQYF.

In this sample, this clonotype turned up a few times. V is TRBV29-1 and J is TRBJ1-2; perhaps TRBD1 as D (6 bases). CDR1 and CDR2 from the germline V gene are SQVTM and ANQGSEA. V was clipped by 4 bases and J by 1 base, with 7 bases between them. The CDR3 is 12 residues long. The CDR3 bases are TGCAGCGTTGCCAGGGGTAACTATGGCTACACCTTC. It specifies CSVARGNYGYTF.

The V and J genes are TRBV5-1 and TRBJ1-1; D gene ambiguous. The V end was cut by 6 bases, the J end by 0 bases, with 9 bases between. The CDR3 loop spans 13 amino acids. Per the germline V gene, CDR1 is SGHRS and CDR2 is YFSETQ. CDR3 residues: CASNFGVNTEAFF. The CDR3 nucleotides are TGCGCCAGCAACTTTGGGGTGAACACTGAAGCTTTCTTT.

The CDR3 sequence is CASSTPGTATDEQFF. Written as DNA, the CDR3 is TGTGCCAGCAGTACCCCCGGGACAGCTACGGATGAGCAGTTCTTC. This sequence joins TRBV6-5 and TRBJ2-1; 7 bases match TRBD1. This CDR3 has 15 residues. Unmatched junction bases numbered 12, after V lost 5 bases and J lost 8 bases. Germline CDR1 MNHEY, CDR2 SVGAGI.

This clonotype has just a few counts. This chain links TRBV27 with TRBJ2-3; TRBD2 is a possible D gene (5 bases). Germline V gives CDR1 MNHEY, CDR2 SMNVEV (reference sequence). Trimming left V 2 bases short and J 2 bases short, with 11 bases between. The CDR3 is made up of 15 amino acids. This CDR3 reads CASSLTDYHTDTQYF. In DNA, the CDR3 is TGTGCCAGCAGTTTAACAGACTATCACACAGATACGCAGTATTTT.